The present entry profiles one TCR beta chain with its context. This clonotype occurred a few times. What antigen it recognizes has not been identified. Base qualities were left out, and no much larger clone turns up one base away. After removal of 4 bases from V and 12 bases from J, the junction retains 18 bases not matched to a gene. CDR1 and CDR2, looked up from the germline V gene (reference sequence), are LNHDA and SQIVND. Its CDR3 holds 15 amino acids, cysteine through phenylalanine. The sequence is cut down to CDR3 DNA, 45 bases in frame from base 1. Moderately to severely active disease, a Clinical Activity Score of at least 3, a NOSPECS grade of at least 4, and a duration under 3 months were present in ophthalmopathy patients. Any patient with an uncontrolled infection, another autoimmune disease, pregnancy or lactation was excluded. Diagnoses were established on the basis of clinical symptoms, serum thyroxine and TRAb, thyroid ultrasound, and orbital computed tomography. Ficoll-Paque density gradient centrifugation was used to isolate PBMCs from about 10 ml of fresh peripheral blood. Total RNA was extracted with Trizol reagent, and quality was checked on an Agilent 2100 Bioanalyzer.

The TCR beta CDR3 regions were amplified from the RNA transcripts. For the first round of RT-PCR on the TCR CDR3, the HTBI primer set was used together with the Qiagen OneStep RT-PCR kit. Libraries were constructed in a second round of multiplex PCR, after which size selection and purification were performed. The libraries were sequenced on an Illumina HiSeq2000 using paired-end 100 bp reads. The paper's processing steps were these. SOAPnuke was used to process the raw data, throwing out any read that contained adapters or uncalled bases, had a mean Phred below 15, or lacked an exact constant-primer or identifier match. COPE v1.2.5 was used to merge the high-quality paired reads, and each unique nucleotide sequence was defined as a clonotype. Clonotypes were aligned to IMGT TRBV, TRBD and TRBJ reference segments using MiTCR v1.1. The analysis was restricted to V-J combinations with a frequency above 0.0001, which together covered approximately 99% of the repertoires. A TCS score was defined as the ratio of F50 (clonal expansion) to E x V (chaos), with BLOSUM62-based TCRdist applied between CDR3 peptides within each V-J. Welch's t-statistics and random forest reduced roughly 530 V-J features to about 13, which were used in a naive Bayes classifier (R e1071). TCRdb cleaned the public reads at Q25 with fastp, built clones with MiXCR and kept in-frame beta chains. Each CDR3 protein gets just one entry, which takes the most common genes and DNA from the rows behind it. It is TCRdb's table, rather than the study itself, that gives the V and J calls and clone size. This sample is represented by a few hundred thousand distinct CDR3 sequences; 22% of them were singletons. Of the sample, approximately 54% is held by the ten largest clones.

This specimen belongs to a study of T cells in Graves' hyperthyroidism and ophthalmopathy (dated by TCRdb to about 2019). Background for the entire study: Peripheral blood was sampled at the time of initial diagnosis, prior to any treatment. To identify distinguishing TCR V-J signatures, a discovery cohort of about 100 patients was used, comprising 40 to 45 with Graves' ophthalmopathy and some 60 with stable Graves' hyperthyroidism. Prospective prediction of ophthalmopathy was tested in an independent validation cohort consisting of 18 to 20 hyperthyroidism patients and approximately 16 patients who later progressed to ophthalmopathy. For training and testing, the 100 or so patients in the discovery cohort were randomly divided in a 7:3 ratio. In addition, the study compared T-cell repertoires in thyroid tissue and in blood from about 6 Graves' hyperthyroidism patients. Once sampling was done, hyperthyroidism patients were given methimazole at a starting dose of 30 mg daily, whereas ophthalmopathy patients were given high-dose intravenous methylprednisolone. TCR Vbeta CDR3 sequencing of 130 to 150 peripheral blood samples (about 45 ophthalmopathy, 75 hyperthyroidism and some 17 progressor patients) is reported in the paper. General findings and caveats noted by the study authors: Most expanded thyroid clonotypes (frequency above 0.001) were also detected in blood, a finding suggesting that blood repertoires may reflect thyroid immune responses. No statistical method was used to set the sample size in advance, and investigators knew the group allocation. During validation, the model predicted progression to ophthalmopathy a median of approximately six months ahead of onset, with almost 71% sensitivity and more than 72% specificity. Ophthalmopathy was separated from stable hyperthyroidism by a 13 V-J signature model, with about 86% sensitivity and roughly 81% specificity obtained in cross-validation and 80%/75% obtained in testing.

Here the chain combines TRBV19 and TRBJ2-7; TRBD2 matches 7 bases in the middle. Sample: blood. The TCR originated in a woman aged 70-85 years with Graves' ophthalmopathy. The CDR3 has the sequence CASSREAGARRGGYF. The DNA reads as follows: TGTGCCAGTAGTAGGGAGGCGGGAGCCCGTCGGGGAGGGTACTTC.